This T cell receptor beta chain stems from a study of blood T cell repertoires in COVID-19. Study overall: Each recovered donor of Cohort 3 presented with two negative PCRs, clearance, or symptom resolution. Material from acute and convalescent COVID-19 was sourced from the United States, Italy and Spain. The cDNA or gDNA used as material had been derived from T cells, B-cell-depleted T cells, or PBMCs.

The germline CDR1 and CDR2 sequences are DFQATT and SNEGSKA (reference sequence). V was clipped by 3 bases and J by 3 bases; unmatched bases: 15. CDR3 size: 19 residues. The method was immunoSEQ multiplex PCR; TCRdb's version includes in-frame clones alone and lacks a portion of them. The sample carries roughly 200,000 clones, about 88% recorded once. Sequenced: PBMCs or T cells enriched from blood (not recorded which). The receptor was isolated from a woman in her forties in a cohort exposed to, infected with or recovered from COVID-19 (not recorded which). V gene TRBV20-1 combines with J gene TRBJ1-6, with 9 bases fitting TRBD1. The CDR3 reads CSASGRDRAASFYNSPLHF. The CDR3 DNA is TGCAGTGCTAGTGGCCGGGACAGGGCTGCATCTTTCTATAATTCACCCCTCCACTTT.